This T cell receptor beta chain was recorded in a study of Ad26.COV2.S vaccination and SARS-CoV-2 variants. Germline loops: CDR1 SQVTM, CDR2 ANQGSEA. CDR3 length: 13 amino acids. V shed 6 bases, J shed 7 bases, and the junction held 12 bases outside the gene matches. Repertoires were generated with immunoSEQ multiplex PCR, while TCRdb's copy carries only in-frame clones and drops some. The table lists more than 400,000 clones, 92% of them singletons. Documented treatment: about 20 received Ad26.COV2.S at low or high dose, single or two shots; several received placebo; per-sample allocation not given. Sampling happened 63 days after the first vaccine or placebo injection.

The sequenced sample was peripheral blood, obtained in a trial of Ad26.COV2.S vaccine versus placebo. The J gene is TRBJ2-7, the V gene TRBV29-1; 7 bases line up with TRBD1. This receptor was obtained from a person between 18 and 65 years old who received the Ad26.COV2.S COVID-19 vaccine or a placebo. CDR3: CSVLTGNSWEQYF. The CDR3 nucleotides are TGCAGCGTCCTGACAGGGAATAGTTGGGAGCAGTACTTC.